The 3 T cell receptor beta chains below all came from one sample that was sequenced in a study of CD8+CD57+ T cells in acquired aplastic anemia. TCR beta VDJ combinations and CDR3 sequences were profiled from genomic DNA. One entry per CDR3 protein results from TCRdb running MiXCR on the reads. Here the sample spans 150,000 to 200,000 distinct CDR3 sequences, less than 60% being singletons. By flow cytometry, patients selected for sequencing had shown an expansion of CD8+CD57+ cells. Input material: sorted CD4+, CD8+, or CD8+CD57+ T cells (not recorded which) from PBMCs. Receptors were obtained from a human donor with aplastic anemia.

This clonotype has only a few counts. CDR3 protein: CASSFPGQGGYEQYF. The CDR3 coding sequence is TGTGCCAGCAGCTTCCCGGGACAGGGAGGATACGAGCAGTACTTC. The chain employs TRBV7-2 and TRBJ2-7; 9 bases are shared with TRBD1. With 3 bases clipped from V and 4 bases from J, the junction kept 7 bases outside the gene matches. Germline V gene lookup returns CDR1 SGHTA and CDR2 FQGNSA. CDR3 size: 15 residues. The full variable domain, with the rest looked up from reference TRBV7-2 and TRBJ2-7, is GAGVSQSPSNKVTEKGKDVELRCDPISGHTALYWYRQSLGQGLEFLIYFQGNSAPDKSGLPSDRFSAERTGGSVSTLTIQRTQQEDSAVYLCASSFPGQGGYEQYFGPGTRLTVT.

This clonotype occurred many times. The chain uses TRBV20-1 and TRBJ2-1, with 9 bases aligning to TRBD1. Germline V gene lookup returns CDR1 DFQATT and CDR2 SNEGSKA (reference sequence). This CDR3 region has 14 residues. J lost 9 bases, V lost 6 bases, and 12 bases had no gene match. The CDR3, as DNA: TGCAGTGCGAGGGCCGGGACAGGGAACCGTGAGCAGTTCTTC. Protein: CSARAGTGNREQFF.

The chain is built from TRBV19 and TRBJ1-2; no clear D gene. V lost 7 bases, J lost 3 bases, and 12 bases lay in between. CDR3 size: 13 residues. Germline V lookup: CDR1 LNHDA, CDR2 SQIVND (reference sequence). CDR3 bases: TGTGCCAGTACCCTCGGGAGGGACTATGGCTACACCTTC. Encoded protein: CASTLGRDYGYTF.